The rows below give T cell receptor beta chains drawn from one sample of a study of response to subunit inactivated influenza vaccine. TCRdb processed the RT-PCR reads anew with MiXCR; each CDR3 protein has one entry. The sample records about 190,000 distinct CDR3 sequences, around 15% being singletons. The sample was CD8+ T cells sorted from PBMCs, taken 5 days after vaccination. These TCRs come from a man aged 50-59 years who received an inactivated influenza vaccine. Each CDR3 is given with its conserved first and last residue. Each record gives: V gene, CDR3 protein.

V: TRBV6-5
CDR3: CASSYARLAIDNEQFF

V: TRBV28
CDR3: CASSFLTRGNEQFF

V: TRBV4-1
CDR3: CASSQDFGPRIATDTQYF

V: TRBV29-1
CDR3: CSVEGGGAQETQYF

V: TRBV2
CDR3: CASSNEPLAKNIQYF

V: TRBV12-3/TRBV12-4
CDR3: CASRGVGDEQFF

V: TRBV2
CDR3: CASTPRTRGYYNEQFF

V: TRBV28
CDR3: CASSGVTTYQETQYF

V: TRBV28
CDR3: CASTPPPGGGTGELFF

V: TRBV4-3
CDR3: CASSQDSRTDTQYF

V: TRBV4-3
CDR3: CASSQDKVFGYEQYF

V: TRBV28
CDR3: CASSPDRETNTEAFF

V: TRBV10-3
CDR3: CAISGGYEQYF

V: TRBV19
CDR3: CASNPSGAPYNEQFF

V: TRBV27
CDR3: CASSPPLTGFGTEAFF

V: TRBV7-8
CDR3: CASSLGQTTYEQYF

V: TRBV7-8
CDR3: CASSTVLSSYNEQFF

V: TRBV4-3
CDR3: CASSQDETGGTDTQYF

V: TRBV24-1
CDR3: CATSEAGTGEETQYF

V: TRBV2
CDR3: CASTFIGSRSYNEQFF

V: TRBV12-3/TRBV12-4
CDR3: CASRQSGGYNEQFF

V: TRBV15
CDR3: CATSRGATTDTQYF

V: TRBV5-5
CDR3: CASSLGLDHEQYF

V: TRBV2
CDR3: CASSEALQPLTDTQYF

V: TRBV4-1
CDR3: CASSHYQRDVFYNEQFF

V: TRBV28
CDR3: CASSPAVPEVPYGYTF

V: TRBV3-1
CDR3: CASSQDLAGGEQFF

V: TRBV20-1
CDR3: CSARGPRAVSNQPQHF